A single sample is the source of the 10 T cell receptor beta chains below, sequenced in a study of blood T cell repertoires in COVID-19 (dated by TCRdb to between 2020 and 2021). Receptors were amplified or captured by the immunoSEQ multiplex PCR assay. The source is immuneACCESS, and TCRdb retained only in-frame sequences with V and J called. Part of the clones is not carried over; for the studies checked, unresolved V genes explain less than half of this, and the remainder is unexplained. This sample holds just over 25,000 clones; 88% were observed only once. The ten most abundant clones make up 15% to 20% of the sample. Sequencing input: peripheral blood. The receptors come from a man in his 70s with acute or convalescent COVID-19.

This chain uses TRBV4-1 with TRBJ2-1; D possibly corresponds to TRBD2 (5 bases). Germline-derived CDR1 and CDR2 are MGHRA and YSYEKL. The CDR3 has 15 amino acids. Trimming took 0 bases from V and 15 from J, leaving 21 bases between them. This CDR3 reads CASSQELSASSSRFF. CDR3 sequence (DNA): TGCGCCAGCAGCCAAGAGCTTAGCGCTTCATCGAGCCGGTTCTTC.

This chain joins TRBV5-5 and TRBJ1-2; D perhaps matches TRBD1 (6 bases). CDR3 size: 13 residues. The germline gives CDR1 SGHKS, CDR2 YYEKEE (reference sequence). Trimming pared 5 bases from V and 6 bases from J, leaving 14 bases between. The CDR3 DNA reads as TGTGCCAGCAGGTTTACAGGGACCCATGGCTACACCTTC. This sequence encodes CASRFTGTHGYTF. The full variable domain, its missing parts supplied by reference TRBV5-5 and TRBJ1-2, is DAGVTQSPTHLIKTRGQQVTLRCSPISGHKSVSWYQQVLGQGPQFIFQYYEKEERGRGNFPDRFSARQFPNYSSELNVNALLLGDSALYLCASRFTGTHGYTFGSGTRLTVV.

V usage is TRBV3-1 (or the pseudogene TRBV3-2) and J usage is TRBJ2-1; 9 bases align to TRBD2. There are 15 residues in the CDR3. Germline loops: CDR1 LGHDT, CDR2 YNNKEL (reference sequence). The junction had 5 bases not matched to a gene; V was cut back by 5 bases and J by 3 bases. CDR3 residues: CASSAGTSSYNEQFF. DNA of the CDR3: TGTGCCAGCAGCGCCGGGACTAGCAGCTACAATGAGCAGTTCTTC.

The chain joins TRBV4-3 to TRBJ2-6, with 10 bases aligning to TRBD1. The germline CDR1 and CDR2 sequences are LGHNA and YSLEER. The V and J ends lost 0 bases and 0 bases, in that order; junction bases with no gene match: 8. The CDR3 contains 20 residues. The CDR3 nucleotides are TGCGCCAGCAGCCAAGACTTGGGGACAGGGGTAAACTCTGGGGCCAACGTCCTGACTTTC. It is translated as CASSQDLGTGVNSGANVLTF.

This chain uses TRBV18 with TRBJ2-5; 13 bases are a match to TRBD2. CDR3 length equals 16 residues. Looked up from germline, CDR1 is KGHSH and CDR2 is LQKENI. Germline trimming cut 3 bases from V and 2 bases from J; bases unmatched to any gene: 3. CDR3 nucleotide sequence: TGTGCCAGCTCACCGGGACTAGCGGGAAGACAAGAGACCCAGTACTTC. This translates into CASSPGLAGRQETQYF.

This clone occurred once. The chain is built from TRBV4-2 and TRBJ2-1; D perhaps matches TRBD1 (6 bases). Looked up from germline, CDR1 is LGHNA and CDR2 is YNFKEQ. V was clipped by 1 base and J by 9 bases, with 16 bases between them. The CDR3 covers 15 residues. The CDR3 here is CASSQGQGRFGEQFF. CDR3 bases: TGTGCCAGCAGCCAAGGGCAGGGGAGATTCGGTGAGCAGTTCTTC.

The sample holds one count of this clone. V is TRBV6-5 and J is TRBJ1-1; 9 bases map to TRBD1. V was pared by 6 bases and J by 4 bases, with 6 bases of the junction left unmatched. The CDR3 extends over 14 amino acids. Germline V gene lookup returns CDR1 MNHEY and CDR2 SVGAGI. The CDR3 is CASRTGQGSTEAFF. The CDR3 nucleotides read TGTGCCAGCAGAACTGGACAGGGGAGCACTGAAGCTTTCTTT.

The chain recombines TRBV27 with TRBJ1-2, with D perhaps matching TRBD1 (6 bases). CDR3 length: 13 amino acids. Germline loops: CDR1 MNHEY, CDR2 SMNVEV (reference sequence). Trimming cost V 5 bases and J 3 bases, with 10 bases left between them. The CDR3 spells CASSTTGHYGYTF. Written as DNA, the CDR3 is TGTGCCAGCAGTACGACAGGCCACTATGGCTACACCTTC.

The chain has TRBV5-6 and TRBJ1-2; no definite D call. Trimming cost V 0 bases and J 3 bases, with 9 bases left between them. This CDR3 contains 14 residues. Germline lookup yields CDR1 SGHDT and CDR2 YYEEEE. This chain's CDR3 is CASSLALADYGYTF. The DNA of the CDR3 is TGTGCCAGCAGCTTGGCCTTGGCGGACTATGGCTACACCTTC.

The chain uses TRBV28 and TRBJ1-6; no firm D call. V lost 7 bases and J 8 bases, leaving 12 bases between the germline ends. CDR1 and CDR2 (germline): MDHEN, SYDVKM. This CDR3 spans 13 amino acids. The CDR3 protein is CASNYPQDSPLHF. CDR3 in DNA: TGTGCCAGCAATTATCCCCAGGATTCACCCCTCCACTTT.